The 29 T cell receptor beta chains below all came from one sample that was sequenced in a study of blood T cell repertoires in COVID-19. The table came from immunoSEQ multiplex PCR; TCRdb's copy has only in-frame clones and leaves some out. The sample has more than 200,000 clones, 70% to 90% seen once; the top ten hold around 5%. Sequencing input: peripheral blood. These receptors were obtained from a woman aged 60 to 75 with COVID-19, enrolled during active disease.

This clone has more than one count but fewer than ten. V is TRBV18 and J is TRBJ2-5; possibly TRBD1 for D (6 bases). This CDR3 is built from 15 residues. V was cut by 3 bases and J by 4 bases, with 15 bases left in between. Germline lookup yields CDR1 KGHSH and CDR2 LQKENI. The CDR3 loop reads CASSPSRGSVETQYF. The CDR3 region has the DNA TGTGCCAGCTCACCTTCCAGGGGTAGTGTAGAGACCCAGTACTTC.

This clone was seen more than once but under ten times. The J gene is TRBJ2-2, the V gene TRBV6-6; 8 bases are a match to TRBD1. V trimming: 10 bases; J trimming: 7 bases; junction bases outside the gene matches: 8. The CDR3 runs 13 residues. Germline values: CDR1 MNHNY, CDR2 SVGAGI (reference sequence). The CDR3 nucleotides are TGTGCCAACCGACAGGGGCTTGGCGGGGAGCTGTTTTTT. It specifies CANRQGLGGELFF.

V and J are TRBV9 and TRBJ2-2; the match to TRBD2 covers 7 bases. CDR3 length equals 14 residues. The germline gives CDR1 SGDLS, CDR2 YYNGEE. The J segment lost 6 bases and the V segment lost 3 bases, leaving 5 bases of the junction unmatched. CDR3 amino acids: CASSELAWSGELFF. CDR3 nucleotides: TGTGCCAGCAGCGAACTAGCGTGGTCCGGGGAGCTGTTTTTT.

The V and J genes are TRBV6-5 and TRBJ2-5; 10 bases agree with TRBD1. The J segment lost 4 bases and the V segment lost 7 bases, leaving 9 bases of the junction unmatched. The CDR3 extends over 15 amino acids. Germline CDR1 and CDR2: MNHEY and SVGAGI. CDR3 amino acids: CASNLDRGLGETQYF. CDR3 DNA: TGTGCCAGCAACCTAGACAGGGGGCTTGGAGAGACCCAGTACTTC.

This chain uses TRBV27 with TRBJ1-2; 7 bases are shared with TRBD1. V gave up 7 bases and J gave up 2 bases; unmatched junction bases: 7. This CDR3 is 14 amino acids long. CDR1 is MNHEY and CDR2 is SMNVEV in the germline V gene (reference sequence). CDR3 sequence: CASKPGQRNYGYTF. The CDR3 region has the DNA TGTGCCAGCAAACCGGGACAGAGAAACTATGGCTACACCTTC.

The rearrangement links TRBV6-5 to TRBJ1-2; D unresolved. CDR3 length equals 13 residues. Germline loops: CDR1 MNHEY, CDR2 SVGAGI. V lost 0 bases to trimming and J lost 5 bases, with 7 bases between them. The CDR3 nucleotides read TGTGCCAGCAGTTACTCGAGGGCATATGGCTACACCTTC. Translation: CASSYSRAYGYTF.

The CDR3 nucleotides are TGCGCCAGCGGTACTAGTTCCGGCTACAATGAGCAGTTCTTC. The encoded protein is CASGTSSGYNEQFF. The chain has TRBV5-1 and TRBJ2-1; TRBD2 is a possible D gene (5 bases). CDR1 is SGHRS, CDR2 YFSETQ, per germline. Trimming stripped 7 bases from V and 3 bases from J, with 14 bases between. This CDR3 has 14 residues. Combining the CDR3 with reference TRBV5-1 and TRBJ2-1 gives the whole variable domain KAGVTQTPRYLIKTRGQQVTLSCSPISGHRSVSWYQQTPGQGLQFLFEYFSETQRNKGNFPGRFSGRQFSNSRSEMNVSTLELGDSALYLCASGTSSGYNEQFFGPGTRLTVL.

The chain has TRBV10-2 and TRBJ1-2, with 7 bases lining up with TRBD1. The J segment lost 6 bases and the V segment lost 5 bases, leaving 6 bases of the junction unmatched. Germline-derived CDR1 and CDR2 are WSHSY and SAAADI. This CDR3 spans 13 amino acids. The CDR3 DNA reads TGCGCCAGCAGTCTCACAGGGGACAATGGCTACACCTTC. Translation: CASSLTGDNGYTF.

This clone appeared once. The V gene is TRBV5-1, the J gene TRBJ2-1; 10 nucleotides agree with TRBD2. The V gene end was trimmed by 5 bases and the J gene end by 6 bases; junction bases not matched to a gene: 8. Germline-derived CDR1 and CDR2 are SGHRS and YFSETQ. The CDR3 has 15 amino acids. Here the CDR3 DNA reads TGCGCCAGCAGAGTACCGGGACTAGCGAGCAATGAGCAGTTCTTC. It codes for CASRVPGLASNEQFF. The full variable domain, its missing parts supplied by reference TRBV5-1 and TRBJ2-1, is KAGVTQTPRYLIKTRGQQVTLSCSPISGHRSVSWYQQTPGQGLQFLFEYFSETQRNKGNFPGRFSGRQFSNSRSEMNVSTLELGDSALYLCASRVPGLASNEQFFGPGTRLTVL.

This clone was counted a few times. In DNA, the CDR3 is TGTGCTAGTGGTATCAGCGGTAATGAGCAGTTCTTC. Translation: CASGISGNEQFF. This chain connects TRBV12-5 to TRBJ2-1, with TRBD2 as a possible D gene (5 bases). The V and J ends lost 5 bases and 7 bases respectively, with 9 bases between them. CDR3 length: 12 residues. The germline V gene encodes CDR1 LGHNT and CDR2 FRNRAP.

The chain couples TRBV9 to TRBJ2-1, with 15 bases lining up with TRBD2. The CDR3 loop spans 19 amino acids. Germline V gene sequence: CDR1 SGDLS, CDR2 YYNGEE. The ends lost 4 bases at V and 4 bases at J; junction bases unmatched: 12. The CDR3, as DNA: TGTGCCAGCAGCCCGCGGGGTACCGGGACTAGCGGGAGGTACAATGAGCAGTTCTTC. It codes for CASSPRGTGTSGRYNEQFF.

V usage is TRBV24-1 and J usage is TRBJ2-1, with 11 bases matching TRBD2. The CDR3 extends over 20 amino acids. J was trimmed by 4 bases and V by 4 bases; bases with no gene match: 17. Per germline, CDR1 KGHDR and CDR2 SFDVKD. CDR3 DNA sequence: TGTGCCACCAGTGACCCGGGTAGCGGGAGGGCCCTCGGATTGTACAATGAGCAGTTCTTC. Its translation: CATSDPGSGRALGLYNEQFF.

The V and J genes are TRBV27 and TRBJ2-2; D is ambiguous. This CDR3 spans 13 amino acids. V was shortened by 3 bases and J by 4 bases, with 6 bases between the two germline ends. The germline V gene has CDR1 MNHEY and CDR2 SMNVEV (reference sequence). The CDR3 coding sequence is TGTGCCAGCAGTTTCAAACTCACCGGGGAGCTGTTTTTT. Its translation: CASSFKLTGELFF.

A few counts support this clone. V gene TRBV9 combines with J gene TRBJ1-5; TRBD1 matches at 9 bases. Germline lookup yields CDR1 SGDLS and CDR2 YYNGEE. Losses at the gene ends were 0 bases for V and 2 bases for J; bases not matched to a gene: 3. This CDR3 comprises 16 residues. CDR3 bases: TGTGCCAGCAGCGTAGGGGACAGGGTAGGCAATCAGCCCCAGCATTTT. Amino acid sequence: CASSVGDRVGNQPQHF.

V usage is TRBV19 and J usage is TRBJ2-1; D remains ambiguous. The CDR3 has 15 amino acids. V gave up 5 bases and J gave up 2 bases, with 13 bases separating them. Per the germline V gene, CDR1 is LNHDA and CDR2 is SQIVND (reference sequence). CDR3 DNA sequence: TGTGCCAGTAGTTTCACTACCCTCACCTACAATGAGCAGTTCTTC. It specifies CASSFTTLTYNEQFF.

CDR3 coding DNA: TGCGCCAGCAGCTTGGGGCGTGGGCTGGTGGGTTCTGGAAACACCATATATTTT. This sequence encodes CASSLGRGLVGSGNTIYF. The chain joins TRBV5-1 to TRBJ1-3, with D uncertain. Germline V gene lookup returns CDR1 SGHRS and CDR2 YFSETQ. Trimming took 0 bases from V and 1 from J, leaving 17 bases between them. This CDR3 is built from 18 residues.

The chain couples TRBV28 to TRBJ1-2; TRBD1 is a possible D gene (6 bases). Trimming removed 6 bases from V and 3 bases from J, with 23 bases in between. This CDR3 has 17 amino acids. Germline V gene data show CDR1 as MDHEN and CDR2 as SYDVKM. The CDR3 loop is CASRFGPFSTGYYGYTF. The CDR3 nucleotides read TGTGCCAGCAGATTTGGACCCTTCTCAACAGGGTACTATGGCTACACCTTC.

The chain carries TRBV24-1 and TRBJ1-5; D is ambiguous. The germline V and J ends were trimmed by 2 bases and 6 bases, with 13 bases remaining between them. The germline V gene encodes CDR1 KGHDR and CDR2 SFDVKD. The CDR3 has 15 residues. The CDR3 nucleotides are TGTGCCACCAGTGATTCGGGGAATCGGAGTCAGCCCCAGCATTTT. It is translated as CATSDSGNRSQPQHF.

This chain joins TRBV4-1 and TRBJ2-1; 8 bases match TRBD2. Trimming took 3 bases from V and 2 from J; bases not matched to a gene: 12. Looked up from germline, CDR1 is MGHRA and CDR2 is YSYEKL. The CDR3 runs to 18 residues. For the CDR3, the DNA is TGCGCCAGCAGCCAGCACGCGACTAGCGTCGGGGCCTACAATGAGCAGTTCTTC. Translation gives CASSQHATSVGAYNEQFF.

The chain is built from TRBV24-1 and TRBJ2-5; 7 bases line up with TRBD1. There are 15 residues in the CDR3. With 3 bases clipped from V and 2 bases from J, the junction kept 5 bases outside the gene matches. The germline gives CDR1 KGHDR, CDR2 SFDVKD. The CDR3 sequence is CATSDPTGAQETQYF. The CDR3 nucleotides are TGTGCCACCAGTGATCCAACAGGGGCGCAAGAGACCCAGTACTTC.

Points on this clone: Its ends do not fully match the called genes, so a read error is possible. This chain uses TRBV4-1 with TRBJ2-4; the D gene is possibly TRBD1 (6 bases). CDR3 length: 11 amino acids. CDR1 is MGHRA, CDR2 YSYEKL, per germline. The CDR3 loop is CASSQPTDRGF. Here the CDR3 DNA reads TGCGCCAGCAGCCAACCGACGGACAGAGGCTTC.

V gene TRBV7-7 combines with J gene TRBJ2-5; 7 bases line up with TRBD1. The V segment lost 3 bases and the J segment 1 base; nucleotides outside the gene matches: 8. Germline CDR1 and CDR2: SSHAT and FNYEAQ (reference sequence). The CDR3 runs to 16 residues. CDR3 in DNA: TGTGCCAGCAGCTTGTTCACGGACAGGAGCCAAGAGACCCAGTACTTC. This codes for CASSLFTDRSQETQYF.

The chain links TRBV5-1 to TRBJ2-7; 10 nucleotides align to TRBD1. After removal of 3 bases from V and 7 bases from J, the junction contained 13 bases not matched to a gene. The CDR3 totals 16 residues. Germline CDR1 is SGHRS and CDR2 is YFSETQ. This CDR3 is CASSYYSGQGHLEQYF. Written as DNA, the CDR3 is TGCGCCAGCAGCTATTATTCGGGACAGGGGCACCTGGAGCAGTACTTC.

The chain recombines TRBV28 with TRBJ1-4; 7 nucleotides line up with TRBD1. Germline CDR1 is MDHEN and CDR2 is SYDVKM. There are 13 residues in the CDR3. V lost 3 bases to trimming and J lost 7 bases; unmatched junction nucleotides: 2. The CDR3 here is CASSFAGGEKLFF. DNA of the CDR3: TGTGCCAGCAGTTTTGCAGGGGGTGAAAAACTGTTTTTT.

The chain uses TRBV3-1 (or the pseudogene TRBV3-2) and TRBJ2-7; a weak D match, TRBD2 (6 bases). The CDR3 covers 14 residues. The germline V gene encodes CDR1 LGHDT and CDR2 YNNKEL (reference sequence). V dropped 0 bases and J dropped 4 bases, with 10 bases sitting between them. In DNA form, the CDR3 reads TGTGCCAGCAGCCAAGATCGTCTAGCGTACGAGCAGTACTTC. It translates to CASSQDRLAYEQYF.

This clone was seen only once. The V call is TRBV6-5, the J call TRBJ1-1; 9 bases are shared with TRBD1. V lost 10 bases to trimming and J lost 1 base; unmatched junction nucleotides: 7. The germline gives CDR1 MNHEY, CDR2 SVGAGI. The CDR3 is made up of 14 amino acids. For the CDR3, the DNA is TGTGCCATCGGGGACAGGGATTGGAACACTGAAGCTTTCTTT. It specifies CAIGDRDWNTEAFF.

This clone was seen more than once but under ten times. The rearrangement uses TRBV2 and TRBJ1-2, with 8 nucleotides matching TRBD1. Per the germline V gene, CDR1 is SNHLY and CDR2 is FYNNEI. The CDR3 is 13 amino acids. The V segment lost 5 bases and the J segment 6 bases; nucleotides outside the gene matches: 5. The CDR3 nucleotides are TGTGCCAGCAGTTTCAAGACAGGGGATGGCTACACCTTC. Protein product: CASSFKTGDGYTF.

This chain joins TRBV7-2 and TRBJ2-3; 10 positions agree with TRBD2. V was pared by 5 bases and J by 1 base, with 0 bases of the junction left unmatched. The CDR3 covers 14 residues. Germline lookup yields CDR1 SGHTA and CDR2 FQGNSA. The CDR3 sequence is CASSGTSGTDTQYF. The CDR3 DNA follows: TGTGCCAGCAGCGGGACTAGCGGCACAGATACGCAGTATTTT.

This clone was detected once. The chain uses TRBV7-3 and TRBJ2-3, with a possible D match to TRBD1 (5 bases). V lost 5 bases and J 8 bases, leaving 23 bases between the germline ends. CDR1 SGHTA and CDR2 FQGTGA come from the germline V gene. The CDR3 spans 16 residues. CDR3 nucleotide sequence: TGTGCCAGCAGCCTGACGGTCCGAACAGGAAGGAGTACGCAGTATTTT. Translating it yields CASSLTVRTGRSTQYF.